The subject of this entry is one T cell receptor beta chain. The data were taken from a study of blood T cell repertoires in COVID-19. In the study overall: Samples representing acute and convalescent COVID-19 were sourced from the United States, Italy and Spain. In each case, the material was cDNA or gDNA derived from T cells, B-cell-depleted T cells, or PBMCs.

As handled by the study authors: Researchers report that nucleated cell counts were estimated from reference gene primer amplification. Sequenced by immunoSEQ multiplex PCR; TCRdb stores in-frame clones only, minus some. V, J and clone size derive from that table, while D and trimming were established from the DNA sequence. The sample lists fewer than 250,000 clones; around nine tenths were seen once. The CDR3 is 14 amino acids. The V gene's germline CDR1 is SGHTA and CDR2 FQGNSA. With V trimmed by 5 bases and J by 0 bases, 3 bases remained unmatched. The V and J genes are TRBV7-2 and TRBJ1-1; 7 bases agree with TRBD1. The sequence was collected from a man aged 55 to 70 with acute or convalescent COVID-19. The material sequenced was peripheral blood. CDR3 in amino acids: CASSLDRMNTEAFF. In DNA form, the CDR3 reads TGTGCCAGCAGCCTGGACAGGATGAACACTGAAGCTTTCTTT.